These 25 T cell receptor beta chains came from one sample sequenced in a study of OX40 agonist ivuxolimab in advanced cancers. Produced via immunoSEQ multiplex PCR; TCRdb's table is partial and in-frame only. The top ten hold under 15% of the sample, which has about 70,000 clones, 70% to 90% seen once. Sequencing used CD4+ or CD8+ T cells sorted from blood, obtained in a trial of the OX40 agonist ivuxolimab. The receptors here all came from an adult with an advanced solid tumor such as melanoma, head and neck, liver or kidney cancer.

This clone was picked up many times. The CDR3 DNA reads as TGTGCCAGCAGTGAACTAGGGGTTAATGAAAAACTGTTTTTT. It encodes CASSELGVNEKLFF. This chain uses TRBV6-1 with TRBJ1-4, with D possibly TRBD1 on 5 matching bases. CDR3 length equals 14 residues. In germline, CDR1 is MNHNS, CDR2 SASEGT. Trimming removed 2 bases from V and 4 bases from J, with 8 bases in between.

The chain joins TRBV9 to TRBJ2-7; D uncertain. This CDR3 comprises 15 residues. V gave up 0 bases and J gave up 2 bases, with 12 bases separating them. Germline CDR1 is SGDLS and CDR2 is YYNGEE. Written as DNA, the CDR3 is TGTGCCAGCAGCGTAGGAACAGCACTCCCCTACGAGCAGTACTTC. Residues: CASSVGTALPYEQYF. Looking up the rest from reference TRBV9 and TRBJ2-7 gives the full variable domain: DSGVTQTPKHLITATGQRVTLRCSPRSGDLSVYWYQQSLDQGLQFLIQYYNGEERAKGNILERFSAQQFPDLHSELNLSSLELGDSALYFCASSVGTALPYEQYFGPGTRLTVT.

The chain has TRBV5-4 and TRBJ2-7; 7 nucleotides align to TRBD2. V shed 5 bases, J shed 2 bases, and the junction held 7 bases outside the gene matches. The germline V gene has CDR1 SGHNT and CDR2 YYREEE (reference sequence). This CDR3 contains 14 residues. CDR3 region: CASRSGGSPYEQYF. CDR3 coding DNA: TGTGCCAGCAGATCCGGGGGGTCCCCCTACGAGCAGTACTTC. The full variable domain, its missing parts supplied by reference TRBV5-4 and TRBJ2-7, is ETGVTQSPTHLIKTRGQQVTLRCSSQSGHNTVSWYQQALGQGPQFIFQYYREEENGRGNFPPRFSGLQFPNYSSELNVNALELDDSALYLCASRSGGSPYEQYFGPGTRLTVT.

The rearrangement uses TRBV28 and TRBJ2-7, with TRBD1 identical over 9 bases. The V and J ends lost 10 bases and 5 bases, in that order; junction bases with no gene match: 9. In germline, CDR1 is MDHEN, CDR2 SYDVKM. The CDR3 is 13 residues long. The CDR3 reads CATSDRGGNEQYF. CDR3 nucleotide sequence: TGTGCCACCTCAGACAGGGGGGGAAACGAGCAGTACTTC.

This rearrangement joins TRBV29-1 to TRBJ1-4, with D possibly TRBD1 on 5 matching bases. Trimming pared 1 base from V and 8 bases from J, leaving 17 bases between. The length of the CDR3 is 15 residues. Germline lookup yields CDR1 SQVTM and CDR2 ANQGSEA. Here the CDR3 DNA reads TGCAGCGTTGAAGTGAACGGCGGAGGGGAGGAAAAACTGTTTTTT. It encodes CSVEVNGGGEEKLFF.

The V call is TRBV19, the J call TRBJ2-5; D is unresolved. This CDR3 spans 14 amino acids. The V gene lost 4 bases and the J gene lost 2 bases, with 11 bases spanning the gap. CDR1 is LNHDA, CDR2 SQIVND, per germline (reference sequence). The CDR3 DNA is TGTGCCAGTAGTAGGCGGAATGAACAAGAGACCCAGTACTTC. It is translated as CASSRRNEQETQYF.

V usage is TRBV5-1 and J usage is TRBJ2-1; D possibly corresponds to TRBD2 (5 bases). CDR1 and CDR2 from the germline V gene are SGHRS and YFSETQ. Between the trimmed V and J ends, which lost 4 bases and 2 bases, there was a span of 16 bases. CDR3 length: 16 residues. CDR3 bases: TGCGCCAGCAGCCCATATGGCCGGGGAGCCTACAATGAGCAGTTCTTC. Its translation is CASSPYGRGAYNEQFF.

This clone occurred a few times. Distinct nucleotide sequences in the sample also encode this CDR3. The CDR3 protein is CASSPGVYNEQFF. CDR3 nucleotides: TGTGCCAGCAGCCCAGGAGTGTACAATGAGCAGTTCTTC. The gene calls are TRBV27 and TRBJ2-1; D gene uncertain. Trimming left V 6 bases short and J 4 bases short, with 10 bases between. Germline values: CDR1 MNHEY, CDR2 SMNVEV (reference sequence). There are 13 residues in the CDR3.

In DNA, the CDR3 is TGTGCCCATACCGCCCGGACTATCCCTGAAGCTTTCTTT. Its translation is CAHTARTIPEAFF. The gene calls are TRBV28 and TRBJ1-1; D not resolved. CDR3 length equals 13 residues. Trimming cost V 11 bases and J 6 bases, with 19 bases left between them. From germline, CDR1 is MDHEN and CDR2 SYDVKM.

This chain links TRBV7-9 with TRBJ2-7; 10 nucleotides align to TRBD2. This CDR3 is built from 14 residues. With V trimmed by 5 bases and J by 3 bases, 4 bases remained unmatched. The germline CDR1 and CDR2 sequences are SEHNR and FQNEAQ (reference sequence). DNA for the CDR3: TGTGCCAGCAGCCTTAGCGGGAGGATCTACGAGCAGTACTTC. It yields the protein CASSLSGRIYEQYF.

The chain recombines TRBV6-1 with TRBJ2-1, with 11 bases that match TRBD2. The CDR3 spans 15 residues. Germline lookup yields CDR1 MNHNS and CDR2 SASEGT. V lost 0 bases, J lost 6 bases, and 1 base stayed unmatched. The CDR3 DNA follows: TGTGCCAGCAGTGAAGCGCTAGCGGGGGGCAATGAGCAGTTCTTC. This encodes CASSEALAGGNEQFF.

This clone has at least ten counts. V is TRBV10-1 and J is TRBJ1-3; unclear D gene. The ends were cut back, 4 bases at V and 2 bases at J, with 12 bases in the middle. There are 15 residues in the CDR3. CDR1 is WNHNN and CDR2 is SYGVQD in the germline V gene (reference sequence). CDR3 protein: CASSGPGIAGNTIYF. As DNA, the CDR3 is TGCGCCAGCAGTGGCCCGGGAATCGCTGGAAACACCATATATTTT.

The J gene is TRBJ2-1, the V gene TRBV6-4; 8 nucleotides line up with TRBD2. The CDR3 length is 15 residues. Germline V lookup: CDR1 MRHNA, CDR2 SNTAGT. The J segment lost 2 bases and the V segment lost 6 bases, leaving 6 bases of the junction unmatched. This CDR3 reads CASSLLADTYNEQFF. CDR3 sequence (DNA): TGTGCCAGCAGCTTACTAGCGGACACCTACAATGAGCAGTTCTTC.

This chain links TRBV6-5 with TRBJ2-7; D not resolved. The CDR3 totals 13 residues. The germline V and J ends were trimmed by 6 bases and 3 bases, with 12 bases remaining between them. Germline CDR1 MNHEY, CDR2 SVGAGI. CDR3 sequence: CASRLTGYYEQYF. CDR3 DNA sequence: TGTGCCAGCAGACTGACCGGATACTACGAGCAGTACTTC.

This chain uses TRBV5-1 with TRBJ2-3, with D possibly being TRBD2 (6 bases). Trimming pared 4 bases from V and 5 bases from J, leaving 14 bases between. The CDR3 totals 14 residues. Germline V CDR1 and CDR2: SGHRS, YFSETQ. This CDR3 is CASSPGDSRDTQYF. The CDR3 DNA sequence: TGCGCCAGCAGCCCTGGGGACTCCCGAGATACGCAGTATTTT.

The chain has TRBV7-2 and TRBJ2-5; D gene ambiguous. The CDR3 is 12 amino acids. CDR1 and CDR2 from the germline V gene are SGHTA and FQGNSA. Trimming removed 2 bases from V and 5 bases from J, with 6 bases in between. CDR3 nucleotide sequence: TGTGCCAGCAGCTTACTAGGGGAGACCCAGTACTTC. Amino acids: CASSLLGETQYF.

This chain joins TRBV28 and TRBJ1-4; 7 nucleotides match TRBD1. This CDR3 has 13 amino acids. V shed 8 bases, J shed 7 bases, and the junction held 7 bases outside the gene matches. Germline V gene lookup returns CDR1 MDHEN and CDR2 SYDVKM. The DNA for the CDR3 is TGTGCCAGCGGACAGGTATCCACTGAAAAACTGTTTTTT. Translating it yields CASGQVSTEKLFF.

This rearrangement joins TRBV6-5 to TRBJ2-5; 11 bases fit TRBD2. The CDR3 runs to 15 residues. Germline trimming cut 1 base from V and 4 bases from J; bases unmatched to any gene: 2. Germline V gene sequence: CDR1 MNHEY, CDR2 SVGAGI. The CDR3 protein is CASSYLLAGGETQYF. CDR3 coding DNA: TGTGCCAGCAGTTACTTGCTAGCGGGGGGAGAGACCCAGTACTTC.

The chain recombines TRBV28 with TRBJ1-2; the D gene is possibly TRBD1 (5 bases). The CDR3 totals 15 residues. Germline lookup yields CDR1 MDHEN and CDR2 SYDVKM. V shed 6 bases and J shed 5 bases, with 19 bases lying between them. The CDR3 DNA is TGTGCCAGCAGAGGCCGGACATACCGTCTATATGGCTACACCTTC. It translates to CASRGRTYRLYGYTF.

This chain connects TRBV11-3 to TRBJ2-1; D perhaps matches TRBD1 (6 bases). The CDR3 spans 16 residues. CDR1 SGHNT and CDR2 YENEEA come from the germline V gene. The V end lost 3 bases, the J end lost 5 bases, and 17 bases lay between the germline ends. The CDR3 DNA is TGTGCCAGCAGCTTCGTAGGGTCCCAGGGGCACAATGAGCAGTTCTTC. Translated, it gives CASSFVGSQGHNEQFF. Complete variable domain (other parts from reference TRBV11-3 and TRBJ2-1): EAGVVQSPRYKIIEKKQPVAFWCNPISGHNTLYWYLQNLGQGPELLIRYENEEAVDDSQLPKDRFSAERLKGVDSTLKIQPAELGDSAVYLCASSFVGSQGHNEQFFGPGTRLTVL.

The chain links TRBV11-3 to TRBJ2-7; 14 nucleotides match TRBD2. CDR1 is SGHNT, CDR2 YENEEA, per germline. With 5 bases clipped from V and 4 bases from J, the junction kept 4 bases outside the gene matches. This CDR3 has 15 residues. The CDR3 DNA is TGTGCCAGCAGCAGACTAGCGGGAGGGCCTTACGAGCAGTACTTC. Its translation is CASSRLAGGPYEQYF.

The chain combines TRBV14 with TRBJ2-7, with D possibly TRBD2 on 5 matching bases. The CDR3 contains 15 residues. Germline lookup yields CDR1 SGHDN and CDR2 FVKESK. The germline V and J ends were trimmed by 0 bases and 1 base, with 10 bases remaining between them. CDR3 DNA: TGTGCCAGCAGCCAAGAAGGGCCGGGGTCCTACGAGCAGTACTTC. Its translation: CASSQEGPGSYEQYF. Full variable domain (remainder filled in from reference TRBV14 and TRBJ2-7): EAGVTQFPSHSVIEKGQTVTLRCDPISGHDNLYWYRRVMGKEIKFLLHFVKESKQDESGMPNNRFLAERTGGTYSTLKVQPAELEDSGVYFCASSQEGPGSYEQYFGPGTRLTVT.

The rearrangement links TRBV10-3 to TRBJ1-1; a possible D gene is TRBD1 (5 bases). The germline V gene has CDR1 ENHRY and CDR2 SYGVKD. CDR3 length equals 13 residues. V was pared by 4 bases and J by 7 bases, with 13 bases between. The DNA of the CDR3 is TGTGCCATCAGTGGCGACAGTTCCCTTGAAGCTTTCTTT. Its protein is CAISGDSSLEAFF.

The chain uses TRBV4-1 and TRBJ2-1; D call uncertain. The V gene lost 11 bases and the J gene lost 2 bases, with 7 bases spanning the gap. CDR1 and CDR2 from the germline V gene are MGHRA and YSYEKL. The CDR3 totals 11 residues. CDR3 in amino acids: CASGAYNEQFF. In nucleotides, the CDR3 is TGCGCCTCTGGGGCCTACAATGAGCAGTTCTTC.

This chain joins TRBV5-1 and TRBJ2-7, with TRBD2 as a possible D gene (5 bases). Trimming took 5 bases from V and 2 from J, leaving 17 bases between them. Germline V lookup: CDR1 SGHRS, CDR2 YFSETQ. The CDR3 has 15 amino acids. DNA for the CDR3: TGCGCCAGCAGTTGGGAGCAAGCAGGCCCCTACGAGCAGTACTTC. This codes for CASSWEQAGPYEQYF.